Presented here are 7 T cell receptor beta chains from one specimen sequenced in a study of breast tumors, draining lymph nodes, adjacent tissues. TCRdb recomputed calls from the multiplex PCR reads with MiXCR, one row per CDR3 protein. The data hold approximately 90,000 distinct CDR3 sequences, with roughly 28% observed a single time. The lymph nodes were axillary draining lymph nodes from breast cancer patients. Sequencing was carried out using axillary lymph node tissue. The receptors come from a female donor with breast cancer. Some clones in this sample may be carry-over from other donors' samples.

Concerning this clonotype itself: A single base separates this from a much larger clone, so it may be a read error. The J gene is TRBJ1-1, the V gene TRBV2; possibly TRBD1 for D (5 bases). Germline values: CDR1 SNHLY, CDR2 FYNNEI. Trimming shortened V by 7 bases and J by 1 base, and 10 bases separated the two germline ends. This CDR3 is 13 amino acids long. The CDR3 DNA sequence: TGTGCCAGCACTACGCAGGGGAACACTGAAGCTTTCTTT. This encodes CASTTQGNTEAFF.

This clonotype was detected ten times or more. The CDR3 is CSALSGQQSRDEQYF. The CDR3 DNA sequence: TGCAGTGCCCTGAGCGGACAGCAATCTAGAGACGAGCAGTACTTC. This chain joins TRBV20-1 and TRBJ2-7, with D maybe TRBD1 (6 bases). This CDR3 contains 15 residues. Germline loops: CDR1 DFQATT, CDR2 SNEGSKA (reference sequence). V shed 6 bases and J shed 5 bases, with 23 bases lying between them.

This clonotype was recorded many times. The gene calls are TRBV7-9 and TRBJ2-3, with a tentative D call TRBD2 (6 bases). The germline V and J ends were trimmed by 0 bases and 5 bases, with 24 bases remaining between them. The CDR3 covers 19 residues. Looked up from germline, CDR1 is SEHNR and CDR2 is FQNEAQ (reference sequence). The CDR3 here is CASSLADFIAGPSGDTQYF. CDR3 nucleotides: TGTGCCAGCAGCTTAGCTGATTTTATCGCGGGGCCCAGCGGAGATACGCAGTATTTT.

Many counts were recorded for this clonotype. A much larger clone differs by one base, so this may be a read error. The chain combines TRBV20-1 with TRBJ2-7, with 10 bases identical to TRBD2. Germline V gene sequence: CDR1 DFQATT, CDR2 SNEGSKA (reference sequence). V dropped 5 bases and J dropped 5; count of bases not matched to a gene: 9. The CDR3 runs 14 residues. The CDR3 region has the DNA TGCAGTGCTTTCCTTCTAGCGGGAGCCAACGAGCAGTACTTC. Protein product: CSAFLLAGANEQYF.

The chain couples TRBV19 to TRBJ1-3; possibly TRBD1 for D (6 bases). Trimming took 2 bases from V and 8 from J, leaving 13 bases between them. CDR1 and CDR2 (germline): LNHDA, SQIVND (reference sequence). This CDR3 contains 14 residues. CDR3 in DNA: TGTGCCAGTAGTATAAGGGGGGGGACCGACACCATATATTTT. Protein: CASSIRGGTDTIYF.

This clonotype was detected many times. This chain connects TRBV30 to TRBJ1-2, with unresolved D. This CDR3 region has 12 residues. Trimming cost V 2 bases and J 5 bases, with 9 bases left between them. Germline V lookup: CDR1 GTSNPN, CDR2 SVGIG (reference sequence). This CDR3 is CAWSRLDYGYTF. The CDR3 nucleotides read TGTGCCTGGAGTAGGTTAGATTATGGCTACACCTTC.

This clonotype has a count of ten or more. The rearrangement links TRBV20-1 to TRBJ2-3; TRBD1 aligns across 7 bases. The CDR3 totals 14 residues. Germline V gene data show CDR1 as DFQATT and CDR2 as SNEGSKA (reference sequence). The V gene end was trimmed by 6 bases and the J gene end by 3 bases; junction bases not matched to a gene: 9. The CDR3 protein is CSAIQGSLTDTQYF. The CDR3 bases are TGCAGTGCGATACAGGGGAGTTTGACAGATACGCAGTATTTT.